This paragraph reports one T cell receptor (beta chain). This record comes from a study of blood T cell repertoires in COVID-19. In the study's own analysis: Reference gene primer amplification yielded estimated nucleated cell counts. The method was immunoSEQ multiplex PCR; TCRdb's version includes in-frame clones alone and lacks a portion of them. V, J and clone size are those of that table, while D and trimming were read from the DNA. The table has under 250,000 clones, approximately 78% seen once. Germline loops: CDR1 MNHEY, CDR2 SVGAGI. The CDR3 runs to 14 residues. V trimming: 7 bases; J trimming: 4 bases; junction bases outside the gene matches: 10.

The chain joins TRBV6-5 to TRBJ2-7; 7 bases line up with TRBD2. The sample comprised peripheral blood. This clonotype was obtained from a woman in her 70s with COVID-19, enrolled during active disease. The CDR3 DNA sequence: TGTGCCAGCACCCGGGTCGGGAGGACTTACGAGCAGTACTTC. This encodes CASTRVGRTYEQYF.